These 4 T cell receptor beta chains were all obtained from the same sample, sequenced in a study of regulatory T cells in long-lasting Graves disease. Building of the TCR beta libraries involved iRepertoire HTBI primers and Arm-PCR of CDR3 regions. One entry per CDR3 protein, called by TCRdb with MiXCR from the multiplex PCR reads. Seen here are 700,000 or so distinct CDR3 sequences, around 32% observed once, and the top ten hold roughly 41%. The time point: persistent/refractory GD, antithyroid drugs over 5 years with positive TRAb. PBMC RNA served as the TCR library source. The source material was peripheral blood mononuclear cells (PBMCs), sampled when the disease was refractory, from a patient treated with antithyroid drugs. The receptors here all came from a female donor with Graves disease.

This clonotype has ten or more counts. The rearrangement joins TRBV20-1 to TRBJ2-5, with a possible D match to TRBD1 (5 bases). The germline V gene encodes CDR1 DFQATT and CDR2 SNEGSKA (reference sequence). V lost 1 base and J lost 3, with 15 bases in between. This CDR3 spans 15 amino acids. CDR3 in amino acids: CSARAAAGWEETQYF. CDR3 sequence (DNA): TGCAGTGCTAGAGCCGCGGCAGGGTGGGAAGAGACCCAGTACTTC.

There are a few counts of this clonotype. J is TRBJ2-5 and V is TRBV5-1, with 8 bases fitting TRBD2. Germline assignment: CDR1 SGHRS and CDR2 YFSETQ. This CDR3 comprises 14 residues. V dropped 4 bases and J dropped 5; count of bases not matched to a gene: 7. This CDR3 is CASSGLAGIETQYF. CDR3 nucleotide sequence: TGCGCCAGCAGCGGCCTAGCGGGTATTGAGACCCAGTACTTC.

Notes on this clonotype: Given a much more abundant clone one base away, this may be a read error. The CDR3 DNA follows: TGTGCCAGCAGGAAGAAGAACACTGAAGCTTTCTTT. Translation: CASRKKNTEAFF. The chain couples TRBV2 to TRBJ1-1; D call uncertain. From germline, CDR1 is SNHLY and CDR2 FYNNEI. CDR3 size: 12 residues. The germline V and J ends were trimmed by 6 bases and 1 base, with 6 bases remaining between them.

The chain combines TRBV7-2 with TRBJ2-4; the match to TRBD1 covers 7 bases. CDR3 length: 12 amino acids. With V trimmed by 6 bases and J by 8 bases, 4 bases remained unmatched. The germline V gene encodes CDR1 SGHTA and CDR2 FQGNSA. The CDR3 here is CASSTTGDIQYF. CDR3 DNA sequence: TGTGCCAGCAGTACAACAGGGGACATTCAGTACTTC.